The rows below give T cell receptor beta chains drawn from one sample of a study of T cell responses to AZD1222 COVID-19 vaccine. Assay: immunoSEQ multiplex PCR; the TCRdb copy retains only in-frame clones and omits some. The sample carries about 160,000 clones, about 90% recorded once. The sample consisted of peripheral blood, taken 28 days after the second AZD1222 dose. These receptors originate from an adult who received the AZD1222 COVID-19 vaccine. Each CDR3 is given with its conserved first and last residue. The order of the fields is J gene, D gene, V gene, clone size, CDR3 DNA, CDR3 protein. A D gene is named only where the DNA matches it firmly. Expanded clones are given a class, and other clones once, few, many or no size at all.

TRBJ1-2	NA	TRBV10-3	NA	TGTGCCATCAGTGGGCACGAGAACTATGGCTACACCTTC	CAISGHENYGYTF
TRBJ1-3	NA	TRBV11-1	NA	TGTGCCAGCAGCCTATCGGAAGCTGGAAACACCATATATTTT	CASSLSEAGNTIYF
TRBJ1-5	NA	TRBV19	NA	TGTGCCAGTAGTAGCGATCAGGGCAATCAGCCCCAGCATTTT	CASSSDQGNQPQHF
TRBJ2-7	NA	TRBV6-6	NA	TGTGCCAGCAGTTACGCCTACGAGCAGTACTTC	CASSYAYEQYF
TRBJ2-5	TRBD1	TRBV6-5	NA	TGTGCCAGCAACCACCCGGGACAGGGGATAGGGACCCAGTACTTC	CASNHPGQGIGTQYF
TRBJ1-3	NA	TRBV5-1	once	TGCGCCAGCAGCCCGTCCATGGGGAACACCATATATTTT	CASSPSMGNTIYF
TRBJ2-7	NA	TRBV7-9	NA	TGTGCCAGCAGCCCCTCCGTAGGGTTTTCGAGCGAGCAGTACTTC	CASSPSVGFSSEQYF
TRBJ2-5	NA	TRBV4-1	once	TGCGCCAGCAGCCAAGGGGGCGACCAAGAGACCCAGTACTTC	CASSQGGDQETQYF
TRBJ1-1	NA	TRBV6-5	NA	TGTGCCAGCCTAGGGCGGGGAAACACTGAAGCTTTCTTT	CASLGRGNTEAFF
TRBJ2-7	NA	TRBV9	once	TGTGCCAGCAGCGTAGAACAGACACACTACGAGCAGTACTTC	CASSVEQTHYEQYF
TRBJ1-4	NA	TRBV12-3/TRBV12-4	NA	TGTGCCAGCAGTTTGGGCCAGGATGAAAAACTGTTTTTT	CASSLGQDEKLFF
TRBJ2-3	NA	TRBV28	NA	TGTGCCAGCAGCCCTTACACAGATACGCAGTATTTT	CASSPYTDTQYF
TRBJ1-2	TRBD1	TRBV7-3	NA	TGTGCCAGCAGCTTAACGGAGGACAGGGCGGGGTATGGCTACACCTTC	CASSLTEDRAGYGYTF
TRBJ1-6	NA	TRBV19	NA	TGTGCCAGTAGTATGGAGGGCTATTCAAGGGTATCACCCCTCCACTTT	CASSMEGYSRVSPLHF
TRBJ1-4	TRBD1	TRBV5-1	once	TGCGCCAGCAGCCTAAGGACAGGGGTCCATAATGAAAAACTGTTTTTT	CASSLRTGVHNEKLFF
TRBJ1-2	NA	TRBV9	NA	TGTGCCAGCAGCGGCGGTAGTAGAGGGGGAGGTTATGGCTACACCTTC	CASSGGSRGGGYGYTF
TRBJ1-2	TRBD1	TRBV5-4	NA	TGTGCCAGCAGCTCGCCCACGGGACAGCCAAACTATGGCTACACCTTC	CASSSPTGQPNYGYTF
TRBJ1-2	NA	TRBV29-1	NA	TGCAGCGTTGAAGACCTTAGTGACAGGCTGAACTATGGCTACACCTTC	CSVEDLSDRLNYGYTF
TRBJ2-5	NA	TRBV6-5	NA	TGTGCCAGCAGCTTTGTATACCAAGAGACCCAGTACTTC	CASSFVYQETQYF
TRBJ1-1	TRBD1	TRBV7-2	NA	TGTGCCAGCAGCTTGGGGGGACAGGGGCCTATGGAAGCTTTCTTT	CASSLGGQGPMEAFF
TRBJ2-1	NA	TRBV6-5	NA	TGTGCCAGCAGCCTGAGGGGTGAGCAGTTCTTC	CASSLRGEQFF
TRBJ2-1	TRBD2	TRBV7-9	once	TGTGCCAGCAGCTCGGGACTAGCGGGGGCCCCCTCCTACAATGAGCAGTTCTTC	CASSSGLAGAPSYNEQFF
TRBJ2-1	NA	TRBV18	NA	TGTGCCAGCTCACCACGGCTAGGGGGCAATGAGCAGTTCTTC	CASSPRLGGNEQFF
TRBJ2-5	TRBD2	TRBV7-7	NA	TGTGCTAGCAGCCCCGAGCGGGGGGGTGCCCGGGAGACCCAGTACTTC	CASSPERGGARETQYF
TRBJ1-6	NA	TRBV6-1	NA	TGTGCCAGCAGTGAAGACCCTGTTAGGAGCTCCTATAATTCACCCCTCCACTTT	CASSEDPVRSSYNSPLHF
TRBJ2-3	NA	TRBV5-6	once	TGTGCCAGCAGCTTCACAGATACGCAGTATTTT	CASSFTDTQYF
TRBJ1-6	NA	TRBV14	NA	TGTGCCAGCAGCCCCCGGCATAAGGGTTTGAATTCACCCCTCCACTTT	CASSPRHKGLNSPLHF
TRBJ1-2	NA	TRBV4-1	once	TGCGCCAGCAGCCATGGGATGGGGGCTAACTATGGCTACACCTTC	CASSHGMGANYGYTF
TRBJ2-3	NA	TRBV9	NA	TGTGCCAGCAGCGTAGGGAGGACAAACACAGATACGCAGTATTTT	CASSVGRTNTDTQYF
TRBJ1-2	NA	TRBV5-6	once	TGTGCCAGCAGGAGAGGCGCTGGGACTGCGGATGGCTACACCTTC	CASRRGAGTADGYTF
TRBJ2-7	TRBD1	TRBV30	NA	TGTGCCTGGACTTACGAGGGGGCAGACTCCTACGAGCAGTACTTC	CAWTYEGADSYEQYF
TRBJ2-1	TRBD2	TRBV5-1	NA	TGCGCCAGCAGCTTGGACAGCGGGGGCGCGAATGAGCAGTTCTTC	CASSLDSGGANEQFF
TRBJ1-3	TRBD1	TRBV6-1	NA	TGTGCCAGCAGTGAAGGGACAGGGGGTGGAAACACCATATATTTT	CASSEGTGGGNTIYF
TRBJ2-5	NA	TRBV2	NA	TGTGCCACCGGGTCCCGAGAGACCCAGTACTTC	CATGSRETQYF
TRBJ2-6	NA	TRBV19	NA	TGTGCCAGTTCGGACGGGAGCTCTGGGGCCAACGTCCTGACTTTC	CASSDGSSGANVLTF
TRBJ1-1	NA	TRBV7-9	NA	TGTGCCAGCAGCCTGGAGGGGAGGGGCACTGAAGCTTTCTTT	CASSLEGRGTEAFF
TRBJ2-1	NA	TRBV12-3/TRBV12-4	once	TGTGCCAGCAGTTCGAGGGGTAATGAGCAGTTCTTC	CASSSRGNEQFF
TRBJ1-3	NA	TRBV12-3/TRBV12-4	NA	TGTGCCAGCAGTTTCTCTGGAAACACCATATATTTT	CASSFSGNTIYF
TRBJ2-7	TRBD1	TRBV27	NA	TGTGCCAGCAGTTTTGGGGACAGGGGCTACGAGCAGTACTTC	CASSFGDRGYEQYF
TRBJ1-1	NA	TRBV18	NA	TGTGCCAGCTCACCTCTCTATAACACTGAAGCTTTCTTT	CASSPLYNTEAFF
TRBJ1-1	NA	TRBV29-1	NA	TGCAGCGCTGGACGGGCAAACACTGAAGCTTTCTTT	CSAGRANTEAFF
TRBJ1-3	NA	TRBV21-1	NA	TGTGCCAGCAGCAAAGCAGGTGGGGGGCGAAGTGGAAACACCATATATTTT	CASSKAGGGRSGNTIYF
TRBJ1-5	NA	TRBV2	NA	TGTGCCATCAAAGGGCAGGGGAATCAGCCCCAGCATTTT	CAIKGQGNQPQHF
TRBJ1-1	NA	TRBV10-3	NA	TGTGCCATCCGGGGAACGAACACTGAAGCTTTCTTT	CAIRGTNTEAFF
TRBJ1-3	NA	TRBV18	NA	TGTGCCAGCTCACCACTGAGCTCTGGAAACACCATATATTTT	CASSPLSSGNTIYF